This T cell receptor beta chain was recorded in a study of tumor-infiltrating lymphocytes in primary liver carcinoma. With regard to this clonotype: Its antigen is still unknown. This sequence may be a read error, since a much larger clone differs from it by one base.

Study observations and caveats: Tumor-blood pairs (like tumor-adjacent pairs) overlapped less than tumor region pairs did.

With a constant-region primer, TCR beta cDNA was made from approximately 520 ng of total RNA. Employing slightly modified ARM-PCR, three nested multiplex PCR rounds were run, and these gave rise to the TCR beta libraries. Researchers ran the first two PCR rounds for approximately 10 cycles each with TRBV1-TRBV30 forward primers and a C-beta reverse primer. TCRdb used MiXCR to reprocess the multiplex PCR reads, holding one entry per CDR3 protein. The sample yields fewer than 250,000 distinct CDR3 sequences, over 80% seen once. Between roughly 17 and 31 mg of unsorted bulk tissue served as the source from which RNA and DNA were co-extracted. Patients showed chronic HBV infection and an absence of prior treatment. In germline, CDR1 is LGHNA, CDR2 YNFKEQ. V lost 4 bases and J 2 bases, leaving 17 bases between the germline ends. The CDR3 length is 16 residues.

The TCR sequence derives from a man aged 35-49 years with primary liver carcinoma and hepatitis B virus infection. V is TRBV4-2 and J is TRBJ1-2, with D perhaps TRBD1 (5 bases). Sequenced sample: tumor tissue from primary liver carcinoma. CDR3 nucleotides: TGTGCCAGCAGCCGAGATCCTTCAGGGATGAACTATGGCTACACCTTC. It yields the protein CASSRDPSGMNYGYTF.